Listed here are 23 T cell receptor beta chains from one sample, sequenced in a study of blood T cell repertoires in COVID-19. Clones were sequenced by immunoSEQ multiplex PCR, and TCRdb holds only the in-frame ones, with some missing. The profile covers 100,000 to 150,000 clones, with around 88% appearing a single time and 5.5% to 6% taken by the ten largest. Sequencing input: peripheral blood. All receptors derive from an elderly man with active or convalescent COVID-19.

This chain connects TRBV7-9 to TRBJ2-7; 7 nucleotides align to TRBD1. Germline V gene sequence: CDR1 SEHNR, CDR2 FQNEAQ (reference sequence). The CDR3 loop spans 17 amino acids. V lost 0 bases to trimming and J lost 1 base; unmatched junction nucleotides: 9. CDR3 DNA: TGTGCCAGCAGCTTAGCGACGACAGGGCCCGCGTCCTACGAGCAGTACTTC. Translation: CASSLATTGPASYEQYF.

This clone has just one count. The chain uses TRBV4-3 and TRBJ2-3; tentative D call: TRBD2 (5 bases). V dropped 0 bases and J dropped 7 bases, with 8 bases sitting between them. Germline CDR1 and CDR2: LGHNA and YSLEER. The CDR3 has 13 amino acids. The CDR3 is CASSQDLGNTQYF. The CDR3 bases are TGCGCCAGCAGCCAAGACCTCGGGAATACGCAGTATTTT.

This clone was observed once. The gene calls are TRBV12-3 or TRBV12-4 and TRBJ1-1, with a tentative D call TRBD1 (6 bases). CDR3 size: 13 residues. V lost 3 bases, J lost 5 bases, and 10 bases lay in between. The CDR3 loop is CASSLAGETEAFF. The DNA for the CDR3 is TGTGCCAGCAGTTTGGCAGGGGAAACTGAAGCTTTCTTT.

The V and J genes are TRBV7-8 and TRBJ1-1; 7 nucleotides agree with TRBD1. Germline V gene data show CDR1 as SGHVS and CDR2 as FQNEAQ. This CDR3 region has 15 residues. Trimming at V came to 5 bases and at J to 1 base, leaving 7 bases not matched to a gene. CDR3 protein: CASSTLRTGNTEAFF. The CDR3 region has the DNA TGTGCCAGCAGCACCTTACGGACAGGGAACACTGAAGCTTTCTTT.

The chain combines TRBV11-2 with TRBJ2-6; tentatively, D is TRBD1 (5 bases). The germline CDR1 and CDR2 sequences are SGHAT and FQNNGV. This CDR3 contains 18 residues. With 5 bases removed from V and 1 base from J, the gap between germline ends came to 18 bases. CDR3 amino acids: CASSRRTGRGSGANVLTF. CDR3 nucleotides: TGTGCCAGCAGCAGACGAACAGGCCGTGGATCTGGGGCCAACGTCCTGACTTTC.

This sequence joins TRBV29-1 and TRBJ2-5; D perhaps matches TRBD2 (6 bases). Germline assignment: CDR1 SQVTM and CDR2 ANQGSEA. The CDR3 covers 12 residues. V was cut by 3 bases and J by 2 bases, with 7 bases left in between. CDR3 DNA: TGCAGCGTTGACGGGGGTCAAGAGACCCAGTACTTC. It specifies CSVDGGQETQYF.

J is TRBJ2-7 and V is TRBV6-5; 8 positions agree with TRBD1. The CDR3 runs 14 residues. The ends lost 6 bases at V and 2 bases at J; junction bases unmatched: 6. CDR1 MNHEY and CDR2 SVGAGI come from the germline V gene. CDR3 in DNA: TGTGCCAGCAGCAAAGACAGGGGTCCCTACGAGCAGTACTTC. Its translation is CASSKDRGPYEQYF.

The CDR3 nucleotides read TGTGCCAGTACCCCTGCGGACAGGGGGCCCTTTCCCGGGGAGCTGTTTTTT. Protein: CASTPADRGPFPGELFF. The genes are TRBV19 and TRBJ2-2; 11 nucleotides line up with TRBD1. The germline gives CDR1 LNHDA, CDR2 SQIVND (reference sequence). The CDR3 is 17 residues long. V was pared by 7 bases and J by 6 bases, with 13 bases of the junction left unmatched.

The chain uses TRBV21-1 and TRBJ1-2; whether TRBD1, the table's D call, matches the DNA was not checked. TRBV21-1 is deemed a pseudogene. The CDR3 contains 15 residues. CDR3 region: CASSKEGQPSYGYTF. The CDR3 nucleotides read TGTGCCAGCAGCAAAGAGGGACAGCCCTCATATGGCTACACCTTC.

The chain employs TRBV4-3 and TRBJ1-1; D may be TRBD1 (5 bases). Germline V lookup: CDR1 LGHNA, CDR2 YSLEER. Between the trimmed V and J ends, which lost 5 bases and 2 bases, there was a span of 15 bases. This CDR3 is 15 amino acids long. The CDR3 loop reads CASSTRRDGNTEAFF. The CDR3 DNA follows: TGCGCCAGCAGCACCAGGAGGGACGGAAACACTGAAGCTTTCTTT.

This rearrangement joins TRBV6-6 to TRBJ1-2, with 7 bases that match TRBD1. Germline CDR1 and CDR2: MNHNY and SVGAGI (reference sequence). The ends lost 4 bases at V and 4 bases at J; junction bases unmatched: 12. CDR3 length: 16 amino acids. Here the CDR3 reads CASSSSSRTGFYGYTF. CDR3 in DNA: TGTGCCAGCAGTTCTTCTTCAAGGACAGGCTTCTATGGCTACACCTTC.

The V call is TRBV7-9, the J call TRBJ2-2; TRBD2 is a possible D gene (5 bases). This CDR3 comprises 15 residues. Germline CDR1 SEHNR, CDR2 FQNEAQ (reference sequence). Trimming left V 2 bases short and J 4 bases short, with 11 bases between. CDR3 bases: TGTGCCAGCAGCTTAAGCCTACTAGTCACCGGGGAGCTGTTTTTT. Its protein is CASSLSLLVTGELFF. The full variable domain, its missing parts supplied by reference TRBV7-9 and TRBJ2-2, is DTGVSQNPRHKITKRGQNVTFRCDPISEHNRLYWYRQTLGQGPEFLTYFQNEAQLEKSRLLSDRFSAERPKGSFSTLEIQRTEQGDSAMYLCASSLSLLVTGELFFGEGSRLTVL.

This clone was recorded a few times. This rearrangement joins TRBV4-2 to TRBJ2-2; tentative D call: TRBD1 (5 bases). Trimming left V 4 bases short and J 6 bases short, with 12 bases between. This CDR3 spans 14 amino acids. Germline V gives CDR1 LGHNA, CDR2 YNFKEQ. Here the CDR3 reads CASSPRMGPGELFF. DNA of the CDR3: TGTGCCAGCAGCCCACGGATGGGGCCCGGGGAGCTGTTTTTT.

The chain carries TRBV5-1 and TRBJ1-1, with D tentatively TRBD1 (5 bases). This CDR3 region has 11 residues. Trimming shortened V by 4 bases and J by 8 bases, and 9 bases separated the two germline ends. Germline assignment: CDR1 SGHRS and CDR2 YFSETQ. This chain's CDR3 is CASSPGLEAFF. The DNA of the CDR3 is TGCGCCAGCAGCCCAGGGTTGGAAGCTTTCTTT.

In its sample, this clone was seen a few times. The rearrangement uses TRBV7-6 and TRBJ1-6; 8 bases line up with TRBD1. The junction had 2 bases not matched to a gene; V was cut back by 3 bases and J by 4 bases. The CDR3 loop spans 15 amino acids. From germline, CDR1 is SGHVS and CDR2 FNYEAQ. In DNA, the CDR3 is TGTGCCAGCAGCTTGGGACAGGTGTATAATTCACCCCTCCACTTT. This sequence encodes CASSLGQVYNSPLHF.

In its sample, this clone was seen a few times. The CDR3: CASTGTANTGELFF. CDR3 DNA: TGTGCCAGCACCGGGACAGCGAACACCGGGGAGCTGTTTTTT. The V call is TRBV9, the J call TRBJ2-2, with 7 bases that match TRBD1. The CDR3 extends over 14 amino acids. Germline V gives CDR1 SGDLS, CDR2 YYNGEE. The junction had 2 bases not matched to a gene; V was cut back by 6 bases and J by 0 bases. The full variable domain, rest sourced from reference TRBV9 and TRBJ2-2, is DSGVTQTPKHLITATGQRVTLRCSPRSGDLSVYWYQQSLDQGLQFLIQYYNGEERAKGNILERFSAQQFPDLHSELNLSSLELGDSALYFCASTGTANTGELFFGEGSRLTVL.

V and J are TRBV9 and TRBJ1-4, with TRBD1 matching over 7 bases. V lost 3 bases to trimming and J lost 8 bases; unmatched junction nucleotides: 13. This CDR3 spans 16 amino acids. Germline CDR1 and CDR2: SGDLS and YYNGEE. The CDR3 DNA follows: TGTGCCAGCAGCGCCTACTCAACAGGGGCGGAAGAAAAACTGTTTTTT. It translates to CASSAYSTGAEEKLFF.

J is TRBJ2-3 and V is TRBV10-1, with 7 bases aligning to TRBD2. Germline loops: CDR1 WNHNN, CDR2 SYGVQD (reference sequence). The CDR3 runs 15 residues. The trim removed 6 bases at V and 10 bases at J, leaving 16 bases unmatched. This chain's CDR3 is CASSPGQRGDWAQYF. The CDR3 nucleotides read TGCGCCAGCAGCCCGGGTCAGCGGGGAGATTGGGCGCAGTATTTT.

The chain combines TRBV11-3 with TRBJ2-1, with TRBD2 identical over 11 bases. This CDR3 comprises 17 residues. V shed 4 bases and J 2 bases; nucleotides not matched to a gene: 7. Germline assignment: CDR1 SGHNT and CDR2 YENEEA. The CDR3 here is CASSSFSGGVPYNEQFF. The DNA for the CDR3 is TGTGCCAGCAGCTCCTTTAGCGGGGGGGTACCCTACAATGAGCAGTTCTTC.

The CDR3 protein is CASSGDTRYGYTF. The CDR3 bases are TGTGCCAGCAGCGGGGACACCCGCTATGGCTACACCTTC. The V and J genes are TRBV9 and TRBJ1-2; a weak D match, TRBD1 (6 bases). V was cut by 3 bases and J by 4 bases, with 10 bases left in between. CDR1 is SGDLS and CDR2 is YYNGEE in the germline V gene. The CDR3 totals 13 residues.

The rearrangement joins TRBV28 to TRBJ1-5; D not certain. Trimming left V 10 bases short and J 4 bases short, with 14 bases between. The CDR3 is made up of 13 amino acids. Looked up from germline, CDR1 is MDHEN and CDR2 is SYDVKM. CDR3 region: CATHLTANQPQHF. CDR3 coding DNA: TGTGCCACCCATCTTACAGCAAATCAGCCCCAGCATTTT.

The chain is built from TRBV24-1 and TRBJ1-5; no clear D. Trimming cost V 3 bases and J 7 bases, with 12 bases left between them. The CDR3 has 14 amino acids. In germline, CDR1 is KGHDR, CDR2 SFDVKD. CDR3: CATSDAGSWQPQHF. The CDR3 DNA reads TGTGCCACCAGTGATGCTGGGAGTTGGCAGCCCCAGCATTTT.

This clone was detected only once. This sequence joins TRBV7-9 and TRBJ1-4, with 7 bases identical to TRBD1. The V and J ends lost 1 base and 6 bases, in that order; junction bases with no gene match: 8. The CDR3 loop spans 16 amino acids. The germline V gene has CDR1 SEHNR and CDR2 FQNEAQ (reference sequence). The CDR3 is CASSLGLGGEDEKLFF. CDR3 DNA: TGTGCCAGCAGCTTAGGTTTAGGGGGCGAGGATGAAAAACTGTTTTTT.